Following are 20 T cell receptor beta chains from one sample sequenced in a study of molecular identifiers for immune sequencing clone quantification. Each CDR3 protein gets one entry after TCRdb re-called the PCR reads with MiXCR. Counted here are 490,000 or so distinct CDR3 sequences, around 25% occurring once; the ten biggest clones make up 0.7% to 0.9%. The specimen sequenced was naive CD8+ T cells from blood, with Jurkat cell RNA spiked in. The subset is: FACS-sorted CD8+CD4-CCR7+CD45RA+ naive T cells. The receptors derive from a human donor in good health. Some libraries in this study had Jurkat cell RNA spiked in.

This clonotype turned up a few times. The chain uses TRBV4-2 and TRBJ2-7, with D perhaps TRBD2 (6 bases). Germline V gene data show CDR1 as LGHNA and CDR2 as YNFKEQ. The V end lost 2 bases, the J end lost 1 base, and 18 bases lay between the germline ends. The CDR3 is 17 residues long. The CDR3 loop reads CASSQSPPGTESYEQYF. CDR3 in DNA: TGTGCCAGCAGCCAATCGCCACCCGGGACTGAATCCTACGAGCAGTACTTC.

The table lists this clonotype with a few counts. The rearrangement joins TRBV9 to TRBJ2-1, with 8 bases identical to TRBD2. Trimming cost V 6 bases and J 9 bases; bases outside gene matches: 14. This CDR3 contains 15 residues. From germline, CDR1 is SGDLS and CDR2 YYNGEE. The CDR3 sequence is CASNPSGSVLGEQFF. The CDR3 DNA reads TGTGCCAGCAACCCCAGCGGGAGTGTCCTCGGTGAGCAGTTCTTC.

Remarks on this clonotype: A much more abundant neighbour one base away suggests this may be a read error. This chain connects TRBV20-1 to TRBJ1-4; D is possibly TRBD1 (5 bases). Between the trimmed V and J ends, which lost 0 bases and 7 bases, there was a span of 18 bases. CDR1 DFQATT and CDR2 SNEGSKA come from the germline V gene (reference sequence). The CDR3 covers 16 residues. CDR3: CSARDCEGPGGEKLFF. CDR3 nucleotides: TGCAGTGCTAGAGATTGTGAAGGTCCGGGGGGTGAAAAACTGTTTTTT.

A few counts support this clonotype. This sequence joins TRBV14 and TRBJ2-1; tentatively, D is TRBD1 (6 bases). V was shortened by 0 bases and J by 4 bases, with 16 bases between the two germline ends. There are 17 residues in the CDR3. The germline V gene has CDR1 SGHDN and CDR2 FVKESK. The CDR3 region has the DNA TGTGCCAGCAGCCAAGAACCGGTTATCCAGGGGTACAATGAGCAGTTCTTC. As protein: CASSQEPVIQGYNEQFF.

This clonotype was seen only a few times. This sequence joins TRBV5-4 and TRBJ1-1, with unresolved D. The germline CDR1 and CDR2 sequences are SGHNT and YYREEE (reference sequence). The V gene lost 2 bases and the J gene lost 1 base, with 12 bases spanning the gap. This CDR3 contains 15 residues. The CDR3 protein is CASSFIGLGNTEAFF. The CDR3 region has the DNA TGTGCCAGCAGCTTTATAGGGCTGGGGAACACTGAAGCTTTCTTT.

The CDR3 coding sequence is TGTGCCAGCACCCCCAAGGGGGAGACCTACGAGCAGTACTTC. Protein product: CASTPKGETYEQYF. The chain employs TRBV2 and TRBJ2-7; D is perhaps TRBD1 (6 bases). Trimming took 7 bases from V and 2 from J, leaving 15 bases between them. Germline V gene lookup returns CDR1 SNHLY and CDR2 FYNNEI. The CDR3 covers 14 residues.

This clonotype was recorded many times. The genes are TRBV14 and TRBJ1-3; 12 nucleotides align to TRBD1. Trimming at V came to 4 bases and at J to 4 bases, leaving 2 bases not matched to a gene. CDR3 size: 15 residues. Germline V lookup: CDR1 SGHDN, CDR2 FVKESK. The CDR3 DNA reads as TGTGCCAGCAGCCGGGGACAGGGGGCAGGAAACACCATATATTTT. This gives the protein CASSRGQGAGNTIYF.

For this clonotype: A much larger clone differs from this one at a single base, so this may be a read error. The V call is TRBV20-1, the J call TRBJ1-2; unclear D gene. The CDR3 sequence is 13 residues long. Germline CDR1 and CDR2: DFQATT and SNEGSKA (reference sequence). The CDR3 protein is CSASFRNDYGFTF. As DNA, the CDR3 is TGCAGTGCTAGTTTCCGAAATGACTATGGCTTCACCTTC.

This clonotype occurred a few times. This chain links TRBV7-3 with TRBJ2-3, with D uncertain. Per germline, CDR1 SGHTA and CDR2 FQGTGA. The CDR3 contains 14 residues. With 5 bases removed from V and 6 bases from J, the gap between germline ends came to 15 bases. CDR3 residues: CASSNPHPADTQYF. The CDR3 region has the DNA TGTGCCAGCAGCAATCCCCACCCGGCGGATACGCAGTATTTT.

The V gene is TRBV30, the J gene TRBJ2-2; TRBD2 matches 7 bases. Germline values: CDR1 GTSNPN, CDR2 SVGIG (reference sequence). The CDR3 is 14 amino acids. Trimming cost V 0 bases and J 6 bases; bases outside gene matches: 4. The DNA for the CDR3 is TGTGCCTGGAGTGTACTGGGAGGGGCCGGGGAGCTGTTTTTT. Residues: CAWSVLGGAGELFF.

About this clonotype: The junction differs from germline at one of its ends, possibly a read error. This chain links TRBV7-9 with TRBJ2-7; D may be TRBD1 (5 bases). The germline gives CDR1 SEHNR, CDR2 FQNEAQ (reference sequence). This CDR3 spans 15 amino acids. CDR3 loop: CASSLVEGASHEQYF. Here the CDR3 DNA reads TGTGCCAGCAGCTTAGTCGAAGGGGCCTCCCACGAGCAGTACTTC.

Details on this clonotype: A much more abundant neighbour one base away suggests this may be a read error. The rearrangement links TRBV20-1 to TRBJ2-3; tentative D call: TRBD1 (5 bases). The CDR3 totals 15 residues. Germline CDR1 and CDR2: DFQATT and SNEGSKA (reference sequence). CDR3 coding DNA: TGCAGTGCTAGAAGGCTAATAGAAGCGACAGATTCGCAGTATTTT. It yields the protein CSARRLIEATDSQYF.

This clonotype was observed at least ten times. This chain links TRBV12-3 or TRBV12-4 with TRBJ1-1, with D uncertain. Between the trimmed V and J ends, which lost 4 bases and 4 bases, there was a span of 13 bases. This CDR3 has 14 residues. CDR3 sequence (DNA): TGTGCCAGCAGTTCCCCGTCGCTGGGCACTGAAGCTTTCTTT. This gives the protein CASSSPSLGTEAFF.

J is TRBJ1-2 and V is TRBV6-2 or TRBV6-3; tentatively, D is TRBD1 (5 bases). Germline-derived CDR1 and CDR2 are MNHEY and SVGEGT. V lost 4 bases and J lost 5, with 11 bases in between. The CDR3 has 13 residues. For the CDR3, the DNA is TGTGCCAGCAGTTTGACAGTTGAATATGGCTACACCTTC. Its protein is CASSLTVEYGYTF.

This clonotype appeared a few times. One base away lies a much larger clone, so this may be a sequencing read error. The gene calls are TRBV29-1 and TRBJ2-3; 9 bases map to TRBD2. The CDR3 has 15 residues. Germline loops: CDR1 SQVTM, CDR2 ANQGSEA. The CDR3 bases are TGCAGCACCCGGGGGCCTAGCGGGAACGCAGATATGCAGTATTTT. As protein: CSTRGPSGNADMQYF.

J is TRBJ2-5 and V is TRBV25-1; D is unclear. Germline lookup yields CDR1 MGHDK and CDR2 SYGVNS. Trimming stripped 5 bases from V and 2 bases from J, with 9 bases between. This CDR3 has 13 amino acids. The CDR3 loop is CASSRHLQETQYF. The CDR3 region has the DNA TGTGCCAGCAGTAGACACCTACAAGAGACCCAGTACTTC.

About this clonotype itself: Since a much larger clone is just one base distant, this may be a read error. This chain joins TRBV30 and TRBJ2-1, with D tentatively TRBD2 (5 bases). Germline V gene lookup returns CDR1 GTSNPN and CDR2 SVGIG (reference sequence). CDR3 length: 11 amino acids. The CDR3 region is CARSGLNEQFF. CDR3 in DNA: TGTGCCCGGAGTGGACTTAATGAGCAGTTCTTC.

In the case of this clonotype: A much larger clonotype is one base distant, so this may be a read error. V usage is TRBV6-5 and J usage is TRBJ2-7, with D perhaps TRBD2 (6 bases). CDR1 and CDR2 (germline): MNHEY, SVGAGI. The CDR3 totals 15 residues. Trimming stripped 2 bases from V and 0 bases from J, with 11 bases between. CDR3 residues: CASSYPPGSSYEQYF. In DNA, the CDR3 is TGTGCCAGCAGTTACCCTCCCGGGAGCTCCTACGAGCAGTACTTC.

The chain has TRBV24-1 and TRBJ1-1; D is unclear. V was shortened by 6 bases and J by 0 bases, with 7 bases between the two germline ends. Germline V gene data show CDR1 as KGHDR and CDR2 as SFDVKD. The CDR3 totals 13 residues. As DNA, the CDR3 is TGTGCCACCAGTAAGGGCATGAACACTGAAGCTTTCTTT. Translating gives CATSKGMNTEAFF.

In its sample, this clonotype was seen a few times. The chain carries TRBV4-3 and TRBJ2-7, with 11 bases aligning to TRBD2. Germline V gene sequence: CDR1 LGHNA, CDR2 YSLEER. The CDR3 has 15 residues. The V segment lost 0 bases and the J segment 3 bases; nucleotides outside the gene matches: 1. The CDR3 loop reads CASSQETSGDYEQYF. The CDR3 bases are TGCGCCAGCAGCCAAGAGACTAGCGGGGACTACGAGCAGTACTTC.